Listed here are 22 T cell receptor beta chains from one sample, sequenced in a study of blood T cell repertoires in COVID-19 (dated by TCRdb to the early 2020s). Receptor amplification or capture employed the immunoSEQ multiplex PCR assay. Not all clones reach the TCRdb copy of this immuneACCESS table, which keeps in-frame sequences only. Checked studies attribute under half of the gap to unresolved V genes and leave the rest unexplained. The sample table records about 74,000 clones; about 91% of these occur just once. Approximately 4.8% of the sample goes to the ten largest clones. The sample consisted of peripheral blood. Source of these receptors: a woman in her sixties with active COVID-19.

The chain employs TRBV9 and TRBJ1-2, with D perhaps TRBD1 (5 bases). Per germline, CDR1 SGDLS and CDR2 YYNGEE. The CDR3 contains 14 residues. Deletions cut 3 bases from V and 6 bases from J, with 15 bases between. The CDR3 here is CASSAIRGMDGYTF. Here the CDR3 DNA reads TGTGCCAGCAGCGCCATTAGGGGAATGGATGGCTACACCTTC.

This chain joins TRBV28 and TRBJ1-5; D not certain. V lost 4 bases to trimming and J lost 6 bases, with 7 bases between them. Germline CDR1 MDHEN, CDR2 SYDVKM. The CDR3 is 12 residues long. The CDR3 protein is CASSSNTQPQHF. In DNA, the CDR3 is TGTGCCAGCAGTTCAAACACTCAGCCCCAGCATTTT.

The V call is TRBV28, the J call TRBJ1-2; 7 positions match TRBD1. The germline CDR1 and CDR2 sequences are MDHEN and SYDVKM. V was clipped by 7 bases and J by 1 base; unmatched bases: 12. The CDR3 totals 16 residues. The CDR3 loop reads CASNIPGTADNYGYTF. The CDR3, as DNA: TGTGCCAGCAACATACCCGGGACAGCTGATAACTATGGCTACACCTTC.

The V call is TRBV5-1, the J call TRBJ2-2; TRBD2 matches at 7 bases. V was pared by 4 bases and J by 5 bases, with 11 bases of the junction left unmatched. The CDR3 totals 16 residues. Germline CDR1 SGHRS, CDR2 YFSETQ. The CDR3: CASSPIPAGGTGELFF. The CDR3 DNA follows: TGCGCCAGCAGCCCGATCCCGGCCGGGGGGACCGGGGAGCTGTTTTTT.

V is TRBV5-1 and J is TRBJ2-3, with TRBD1 identical over 7 bases. The trim removed 4 bases at V and 1 base at J, leaving 3 bases unmatched. From germline, CDR1 is SGHRS and CDR2 YFSETQ. The length of the CDR3 is 14 residues. The CDR3 DNA follows: TGCGCCAGCAGCGCCGGGACAGGCACAGATACGCAGTATTTT. It codes for CASSAGTGTDTQYF.

The chain employs TRBV27 and TRBJ1-1; a weak D match, TRBD1 (6 bases). Trimming took off 4 bases at V and 4 bases at J, with 13 bases between the two ends. The germline V gene has CDR1 MNHEY and CDR2 SMNVEV (reference sequence). The CDR3 loop spans 14 amino acids. The CDR3 nucleotides are TGTGCCAGCAGTTCCCCAGGGGTGAGCACTGAAGCTTTCTTT. Residues: CASSSPGVSTEAFF.

The chain joins TRBV4-1 to TRBJ2-7; possibly TRBD1 for D (6 bases). Germline loops: CDR1 MGHRA, CDR2 YSYEKL. The germline V and J ends were trimmed by 4 bases and 4 bases, with 26 bases remaining between them. The CDR3 consists of 18 residues. CDR3 sequence: CASSLQLRTVESPYEQYF. In DNA, the CDR3 is TGCGCCAGCAGCCTACAGCTTCGGACAGTCGAAAGCCCTTACGAGCAGTACTTC.

The chain joins TRBV3-1 (or the pseudogene TRBV3-2) to TRBJ2-7; 11 positions match TRBD2. The germline gives CDR1 LGHDT, CDR2 YNNKEL (reference sequence). Germline trimming cut 4 bases from V and 3 bases from J; bases unmatched to any gene: 2. CDR3 length equals 14 residues. CDR3 in amino acids: CASSRGTSGYEQYF. CDR3 DNA: TGTGCCAGCAGCCGCGGGACTAGCGGCTACGAGCAGTACTTC.

A remark on this clone: Other nucleotide sequences from this sample produce the same CDR3. This CDR3 is CATSRGGTANTEAFF. The CDR3 coding sequence is TGTGCCACCAGCAGAGGAGGCACGGCAAACACTGAAGCTTTCTTT. The rearrangement uses TRBV15 and TRBJ1-1; D is undetermined. CDR3 size: 15 residues. Trimming took 1 base from V and 2 from J, leaving 11 bases between them. The germline V gene has CDR1 LNHNV and CDR2 YYDKDF (reference sequence).

V gene TRBV7-9 combines with J gene TRBJ2-1, with 10 bases that match TRBD2. Germline CDR1 is SEHNR and CDR2 is FQNEAQ (reference sequence). The CDR3 runs to 17 residues. The V gene end was trimmed by 4 bases and the J gene end by 4 bases; junction bases not matched to a gene: 10. The CDR3 DNA is TGTGCCAGCAGCTCATACAGCGGGAGGGCCTCGTACAATGAGCAGTTCTTC. It codes for CASSSYSGRASYNEQFF.

In this sample, this clone turned up once. The chain uses TRBV4-1 and TRBJ1-2, with 8 bases identical to TRBD1. V trimming: 3 bases; J trimming: 4 bases; junction bases outside the gene matches: 16. The CDR3 has 18 amino acids. Germline V gene sequence: CDR1 MGHRA, CDR2 YSYEKL. CDR3 region: CASSHHRREQGEVYGYTF. The DNA for the CDR3 is TGCGCCAGCAGCCACCACCGGAGGGAACAGGGGGAGGTCTATGGCTACACCTTC.

The gene calls are TRBV5-5 and TRBJ2-1; perhaps TRBD2 as D (6 bases). Per the germline V gene, CDR1 is SGHKS and CDR2 is YYEKEE (reference sequence). The V end lost 1 base, the J end lost 4 bases, and 21 bases lay between the germline ends. This CDR3 comprises 18 residues. In DNA form, the CDR3 reads TGTGCCAGCAGCTTGTGGATGACGGATCCTGGGGGGTACAATGAGCAGTTCTTC. It specifies CASSLWMTDPGGYNEQFF.

The chain carries TRBV5-4 and TRBJ2-7; TRBD1 is a possible D gene (6 bases). V was shortened by 0 bases and J by 2 bases, with 9 bases between the two germline ends. The V gene's germline CDR1 is SGHNT and CDR2 YYREEE (reference sequence). The CDR3 loop spans 14 amino acids. The CDR3 here is CASSLGGQPYEQYF. The CDR3 region has the DNA TGTGCCAGCAGCTTGGGGGGACAACCCTACGAGCAGTACTTC.

This clone appeared once. This chain uses TRBV28 with TRBJ2-5; TRBD2 is a possible D gene (7 bases). The V end lost 5 bases, the J end lost 3 bases, and 19 bases lay between the germline ends. Germline V gene data show CDR1 as MDHEN and CDR2 as SYDVKM. The length of the CDR3 is 16 residues. The CDR3, as DNA: TGTGCCAGCAGTGGAGCGGGGACACCTTTCGAAGAGACCCAGTACTTC. Translated: CASSGAGTPFEETQYF.

This chain connects TRBV7-2 to TRBJ1-1, with 8 bases that match TRBD1. V shed 1 base, J shed 4 bases, and the junction held 11 bases outside the gene matches. The CDR3 runs 17 residues. The germline CDR1 and CDR2 sequences are SGHTA and FQGNSA. The CDR3 DNA reads as TGTGCCAGCAGCTTAGACTACAGGGGGATAGTGGGCACTGAAGCTTTCTTT. Its protein is CASSLDYRGIVGTEAFF.

This clone showed up just once. The chain combines TRBV5-5 with TRBJ1-6; TRBD1 matches 8 bases. CDR3 length equals 15 residues. Germline values: CDR1 SGHKS, CDR2 YYEKEE (reference sequence). V trimming: 0 bases; J trimming: 9 bases; junction bases outside the gene matches: 5. CDR3 coding DNA: TGTGCCAGCAGCTTGGGATCAACAGGGGGTTCACCCCTCCACTTT. This translates into CASSLGSTGGSPLHF.

This clone came up a few times. V gene TRBV7-9 combines with J gene TRBJ1-1; 9 bases match TRBD1. In germline, CDR1 is SEHNR, CDR2 FQNEAQ (reference sequence). The junction had 7 bases not matched to a gene; V was cut back by 1 base and J by 7 bases. The CDR3 runs to 15 residues. In DNA form, the CDR3 reads TGTGCCAGCAGCTTAGGCTTCGGGGACAGGGATGAAGCTTTCTTT. It translates to CASSLGFGDRDEAFF. The full variable domain, in which reference TRBV7-9 and TRBJ1-1 provide the parts outside the CDR3, is DTGVSQNPRHKITKRGQNVTFRCDPISEHNRLYWYRQTLGQGPEFLTYFQNEAQLEKSRLLSDRFSAERPKGSFSTLEIQRTEQGDSAMYLCASSLGFGDRDEAFFGQGTRLTVV.

The chain employs TRBV27 and TRBJ2-7, with 7 bases aligning to TRBD1. This CDR3 contains 14 residues. Germline V lookup: CDR1 MNHEY, CDR2 SMNVEV (reference sequence). With 6 bases clipped from V and 0 bases from J, the junction kept 5 bases outside the gene matches. CDR3 region: CASRTTGTSYEQYF. CDR3 coding DNA: TGTGCCAGCAGAACGACAGGGACCTCCTACGAGCAGTACTTC.

The chain carries TRBV6-5 and TRBJ2-7; possible D gene TRBD1, 6 bases. The CDR3 loop spans 15 amino acids. Germline lookup yields CDR1 MNHEY and CDR2 SVGAGI. V was cut by 0 bases and J by 1 base, with 10 bases left in between. CDR3 amino acids: CASSYSSRGSYEQYF. Written as DNA, the CDR3 is TGTGCCAGCAGTTACTCGTCCAGGGGATCCTACGAGCAGTACTTC.

The V call is TRBV12-3 or TRBV12-4, the J call TRBJ2-3; TRBD2 matches 7 bases. The CDR3 is 13 amino acids. The J segment lost 4 bases and the V segment lost 9 bases, leaving 7 bases of the junction unmatched. The CDR3 bases are TGTGCCAGTCTAATTCGGGGGGCAGATACGCAGTATTTT. It codes for CASLIRGADTQYF.

This clone was counted once. The genes are TRBV2 and TRBJ1-4; 9 nucleotides match TRBD1. J was trimmed by 12 bases and V by 6 bases; bases with no gene match: 14. Looked up from germline, CDR1 is SNHLY and CDR2 is FYNNEI. The length of the CDR3 is 15 residues. CDR3 coding DNA: TGTGCCAGCAGGGGGACAGGGTATGGCCCTGGGGAACTGTTTTTT. It yields the protein CASRGTGYGPGELFF.

The chain has TRBV11-2 and TRBJ1-1, with D maybe TRBD1 (5 bases). This CDR3 contains 16 residues. V was trimmed by 2 bases and J by 1 base, leaving 14 bases between them. In germline, CDR1 is SGHAT, CDR2 FQNNGV. CDR3: CASSLRGREGNTEAFF. The CDR3 nucleotides are TGTGCCAGCAGCTTAAGGGGCCGGGAGGGGAACACTGAAGCTTTCTTT.